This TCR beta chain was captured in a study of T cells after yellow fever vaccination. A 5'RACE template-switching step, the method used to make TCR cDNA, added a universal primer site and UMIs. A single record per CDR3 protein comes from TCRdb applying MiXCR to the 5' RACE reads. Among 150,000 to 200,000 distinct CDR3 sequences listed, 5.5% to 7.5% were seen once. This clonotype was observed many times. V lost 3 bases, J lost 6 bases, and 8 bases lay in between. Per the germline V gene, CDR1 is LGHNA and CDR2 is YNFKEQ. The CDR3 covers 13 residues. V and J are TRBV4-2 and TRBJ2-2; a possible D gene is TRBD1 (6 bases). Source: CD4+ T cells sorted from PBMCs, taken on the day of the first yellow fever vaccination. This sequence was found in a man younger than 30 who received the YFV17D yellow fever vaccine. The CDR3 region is CASSHRGSGELFF. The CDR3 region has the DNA TGTGCCAGCAGCCACAGGGGTTCCGGGGAGCTGTTTTTT.